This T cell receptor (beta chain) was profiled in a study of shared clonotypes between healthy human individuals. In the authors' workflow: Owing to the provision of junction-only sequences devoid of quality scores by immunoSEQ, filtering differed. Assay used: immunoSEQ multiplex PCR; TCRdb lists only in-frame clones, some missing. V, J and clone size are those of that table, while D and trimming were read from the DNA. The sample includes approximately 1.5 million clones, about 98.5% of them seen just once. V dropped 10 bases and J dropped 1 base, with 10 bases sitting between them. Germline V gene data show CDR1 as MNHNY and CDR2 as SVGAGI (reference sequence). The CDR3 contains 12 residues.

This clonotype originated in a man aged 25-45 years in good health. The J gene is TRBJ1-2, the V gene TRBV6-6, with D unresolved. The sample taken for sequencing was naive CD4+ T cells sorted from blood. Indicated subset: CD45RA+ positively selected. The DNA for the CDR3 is TGTGCCACTAGGGAGTTTAACTATGGCTACACCTTC. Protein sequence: CATREFNYGYTF.